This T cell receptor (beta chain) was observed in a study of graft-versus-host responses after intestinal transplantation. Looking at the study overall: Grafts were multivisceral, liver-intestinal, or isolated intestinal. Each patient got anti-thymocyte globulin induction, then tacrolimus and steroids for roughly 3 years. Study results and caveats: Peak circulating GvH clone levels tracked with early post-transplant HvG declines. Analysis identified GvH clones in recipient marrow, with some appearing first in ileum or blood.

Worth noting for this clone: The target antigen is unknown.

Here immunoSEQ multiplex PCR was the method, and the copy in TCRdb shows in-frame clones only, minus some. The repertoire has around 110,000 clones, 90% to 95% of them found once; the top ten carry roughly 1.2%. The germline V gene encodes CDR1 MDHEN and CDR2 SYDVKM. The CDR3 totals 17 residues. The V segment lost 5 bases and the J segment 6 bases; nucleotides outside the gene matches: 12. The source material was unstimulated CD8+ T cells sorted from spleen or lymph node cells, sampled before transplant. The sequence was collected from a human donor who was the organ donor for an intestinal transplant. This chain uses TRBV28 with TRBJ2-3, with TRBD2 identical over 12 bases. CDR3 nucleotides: TGTGCCAGCAGTGGGACTAGCGGGTCGAGTCTGGTGGATACGCAGTATTTT. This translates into CASSGTSGSSLVDTQYF.